One and the same sample provided the 16 T cell receptor beta chains below, sequenced in a study of blood T cells in healthy people across ages. A sample-barcoded 5' primer and a J-beta primer mix were used in a second PCR of roughly 6 to 11 cycles. MiXCR was run by TCRdb on the 5' RACE reads, yielding one entry per CDR3 protein. This table has hundreds of thousands of distinct CDR3 sequences, around two fifths appearing once. The sample consisted of blood. The receptors stem from a man aged 55 to 70 in good health.

V and J are TRBV9 and TRBJ1-4; TRBD1 matches 7 bases. Per germline, CDR1 SGDLS and CDR2 YYNGEE. Trimming at V came to 3 bases and at J to 4 bases, leaving 3 bases not matched to a gene. This CDR3 contains 14 residues. The CDR3 nucleotides are TGTGCCAGCAGCGGACAGGGTTATAATGAAAAACTGTTTTTT. It yields the protein CASSGQGYNEKLFF.

J is TRBJ2-1 and V is TRBV11-2; 9 bases map to TRBD2. CDR3 length equals 17 residues. The junction had 10 bases not matched to a gene; V was cut back by 2 bases and J by 5 bases. CDR1 SGHAT and CDR2 FQNNGV come from the germline V gene. CDR3: CASSLLVTAGGNNEQFF. CDR3 nucleotides: TGTGCCAGCAGCTTATTAGTTACAGCGGGGGGTAACAATGAGCAGTTCTTC.

The chain couples TRBV28 to TRBJ2-7; possible D gene TRBD2, 6 bases. CDR3 length equals 13 residues. The germline gives CDR1 MDHEN, CDR2 SYDVKM. V was shortened by 7 bases and J by 2 bases, with 12 bases between the two germline ends. The CDR3 bases are TGTGCCAGCAATCTAGGAGGGACCTACGAGCAGTACTTC. As protein: CASNLGGTYEQYF.

To note about this clonotype: Given a much more abundant clone one base away, this may be a read error. The chain is built from TRBV7-2 and TRBJ2-3; the D gene is possibly TRBD2 (7 bases). The CDR3 has 14 amino acids. Trimming cost V 0 bases and J 8 bases, with 12 bases left between them. Germline loops: CDR1 SGHTA, CDR2 FQGNSA. CDR3 in DNA: TGTGCCAGCAGCTTAGCGGGGGGGCGTGGTACGCAGTATTTT. It translates to CASSLAGGRGTQYF.

CDR3 loop: CASSAVATGELFF. The CDR3, as DNA: TGTGCCAGCAGTGCCGTGGCCACCGGGGAGCTGTTTTTT. The J gene is TRBJ2-2, the V gene TRBV6-5; D unclear. Looked up from germline, CDR1 is MNHEY and CDR2 is SVGAGI. The CDR3 consists of 13 residues. V was clipped by 5 bases and J by 4 bases, with 8 bases between them.

As for this clonotype: A much more abundant neighbour one base away suggests this may be a read error. The chain uses TRBV4-1 and TRBJ2-7; unclear D gene. CDR1 MGHRA and CDR2 YSYEKL come from the germline V gene. CDR3 size: 15 residues. The CDR3 DNA reads TGCGCCAACAGCCAAGTCGTGGGGTCGACCTACGAGCAGTACTTC. This gives the protein CANSQVVGSTYEQYF.

J is TRBJ1-2 and V is TRBV10-3; tentative D call: TRBD1 (5 bases). Trimming left V 3 bases short and J 13 bases short, with 12 bases between. CDR3 size: 11 residues. Germline lookup yields CDR1 ENHRY and CDR2 SYGVKD. The CDR3 spells CAISETGECTF. For the CDR3, the DNA is TGTGCCATCAGTGAAACAGGAGAGTGCACCTTC.

This chain uses TRBV18 with TRBJ2-4, with 12 bases that match TRBD1. V trimming: 3 bases; J trimming: 3 bases; junction bases outside the gene matches: 3. The CDR3 extends over 16 amino acids. Germline CDR1 is KGHSH and CDR2 is LQKENI. Here the CDR3 DNA reads TGTGCCAGCTCACCGGGACAGGGGGCGCTCAAAAACATTCAGTACTTC. Translating gives CASSPGQGALKNIQYF.

This clonotype has only a few counts. This chain uses TRBV7-9 with TRBJ1-2, with D maybe TRBD1 (6 bases). Germline assignment: CDR1 SEHNR and CDR2 FQNEAQ (reference sequence). CDR3 size: 18 residues. V was pared by 1 base and J by 6 bases, with 24 bases between. The CDR3 here is CASSLVSVGTTLRDGYTF. The CDR3 DNA reads as TGTGCCAGCAGCTTAGTCTCTGTTGGGACAACCCTAAGGGATGGCTACACCTTC. The entire variable domain, with the rest obtained from reference TRBV7-9 and TRBJ1-2, is as follows: DTGVSQNPRHKITKRGQNVTFRCDPISEHNRLYWYRQTLGQGPEFLTYFQNEAQLEKSRLLSDRFSAERPKGSFSTLEIQRTEQGDSAMYLCASSLVSVGTTLRDGYTFGSGTRLTVV.

The V and J genes are TRBV4-1 and TRBJ2-7, with 8 bases identical to TRBD2. Germline loops: CDR1 MGHRA, CDR2 YSYEKL. V lost 3 bases, J lost 3 bases, and 10 bases stayed unmatched. This CDR3 spans 16 amino acids. CDR3 residues: CASSHPTGTRLYEQYF. CDR3 in DNA: TGCGCCAGCAGCCACCCGACCGGGACTAGGCTCTACGAGCAGTACTTC.

This chain connects TRBV3-1 to TRBJ2-4; D unclear. The CDR3 contains 12 residues. Germline loops: CDR1 LGHDT, CDR2 YNNKEL (reference sequence). Deletions cut 0 bases from V and 9 bases from J, with 6 bases between. The DNA of the CDR3 is TGTGCCAGCAGCCAAGAGTTGGGCATTCAGTACTTC. This sequence encodes CASSQELGIQYF.

The rearrangement joins TRBV6-2 or TRBV6-3 to TRBJ2-5, with TRBD2 identical over 11 bases. The CDR3 is 15 amino acids. V was pared by 6 bases and J by 1 base, with 4 bases of the junction left unmatched. Germline CDR1 is MNHEY and CDR2 is SVGEGT. CDR3 DNA: TGTGCCAGCAGACCTAGCGGGGGGACCCAAGAGACCCAGTACTTC. Encoded protein: CASRPSGGTQETQYF.

V usage is TRBV5-1 and J usage is TRBJ2-1, with D possibly TRBD2 on 5 matching bases. Germline CDR1 is SGHRS and CDR2 is YFSETQ. V was clipped by 4 bases and J by 9 bases, with 17 bases between them. This CDR3 contains 14 residues. CDR3 DNA sequence: TGCGCCAGCAGCCCACGCCGGGGATTAAGTGAGCAGTTCTTC. This translates into CASSPRRGLSEQFF.

The chain uses TRBV10-3 and TRBJ1-1, with D tentatively TRBD1 (5 bases). Germline V lookup: CDR1 ENHRY, CDR2 SYGVKD. This CDR3 contains 14 residues. Deletions cut 4 bases from V and 1 base from J, with 10 bases between. CDR3 residues: CAISVLDTNTEAFF. CDR3 DNA sequence: TGTGCCATCAGTGTTTTGGACACGAACACTGAAGCTTTCTTT.

V is TRBV6-5 and J is TRBJ2-2; perhaps TRBD1 as D (5 bases). Germline-derived CDR1 and CDR2 are MNHEY and SVGAGI. The CDR3 loop spans 14 amino acids. With 5 bases removed from V and 1 base from J, the gap between germline ends came to 8 bases. The CDR3 DNA reads TGTGCCAGCAGTAGACAGAGGAACACCGGGGAGCTGTTTTTT. Encoded protein: CASSRQRNTGELFF.

The chain links TRBV11-1 to TRBJ2-4; 10 bases are shared with TRBD2. This CDR3 comprises 15 residues. V shed 4 bases and J 13 bases; nucleotides not matched to a gene: 13. Germline CDR1 reads SGHAT; CDR2 reads FQDESV (reference sequence). CDR3 DNA sequence: TGTGCCAGCAGCTACGGGACTAGCGTAGACTACGTGCAGTACTTC. Encoded protein: CASSYGTSVDYVQYF.